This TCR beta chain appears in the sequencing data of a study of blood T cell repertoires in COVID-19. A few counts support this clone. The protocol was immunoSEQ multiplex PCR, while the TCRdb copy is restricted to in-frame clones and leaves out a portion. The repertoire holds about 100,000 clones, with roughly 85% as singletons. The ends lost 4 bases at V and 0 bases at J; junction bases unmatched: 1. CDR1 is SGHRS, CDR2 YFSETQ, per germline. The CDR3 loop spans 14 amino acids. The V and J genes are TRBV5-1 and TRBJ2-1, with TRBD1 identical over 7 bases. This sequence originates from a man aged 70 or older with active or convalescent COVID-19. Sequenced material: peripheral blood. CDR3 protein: CASSPGGSYNEQFF. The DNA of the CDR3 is TGCGCCAGCAGCCCAGGGGGCTCCTACAATGAGCAGTTCTTC.